The T cell receptor (beta chain) under discussion was sequenced for a study of blood T cell repertoires in COVID-19. Followed over time, Seattle patients had been enrolled while infection was active. V was cut by 6 bases and J by 7 bases, with 10 bases left in between. Germline V CDR1 and CDR2: LNHNV, YYDKDF (reference sequence). This CDR3 region has 13 residues. Sequencing used immunoSEQ multiplex PCR; TCRdb keeps in-frame clones, though not all of them. The table lists some 310,000 clones, roughly 90% of them singletons. V is TRBV15 and J is TRBJ1-6, with D hard to call. This clonotype was sampled from a woman in her twenties or thirties with COVID-19, enrolled during active disease. Sequenced: peripheral blood. The CDR3 loop reads CATREDWNSPLHF. The CDR3 DNA reads as TGTGCCACCAGAGAGGACTGGAATTCACCCCTCCACTTT.